This T cell receptor beta chain was identified during a study of shared clonotypes between healthy human individuals. The naive CD8 fraction comprised CD45RO-negative cells positively selected for CCR7 and excluded terminally differentiated effector memory CD45RA+ cells. V dropped 1 base and J dropped 5 bases, with 12 bases sitting between them. Germline V gene data show CDR1 as LGHNA and CDR2 as YSLEER. The CDR3 sequence is 14 residues long. Profiling relied on immunoSEQ multiplex PCR, and the TCRdb table lists in-frame clones only, not all of them. In the table there are some 2.1 million clones, about 95% of which are singletons.

Sequenced input: naive CD8+ T cells sorted from blood. This TCR came from a man aged 18 to 35 in good health. The chain combines TRBV4-3 with TRBJ2-7; weak D call: TRBD2 (5 bases). DNA for the CDR3: TGCGCCAGCAGCCAAGTATTCGGGGTGGACGAGCAGTACTTC. It is translated as CASSQVFGVDEQYF.